This T cell receptor (beta chain) was found in a study of blood T cell repertoires in COVID-19. The assay was immunoSEQ multiplex PCR, and TCRdb's table has in-frame clones only and misses some. Of 150,000 or so clones detected, around four fifths appear once; the ten largest clones hold under 4.5%. V dropped 0 bases and J dropped 3; count of bases not matched to a gene: 3. The CDR3 covers 16 residues. Germline CDR1 reads SGHDT; CDR2 reads YYEEEE. Material for sequencing was PBMCs or T cells enriched from blood (not recorded which). This TCR was recovered from a woman aged 50 to 60 who had recovered from COVID-19. The chain couples TRBV5-6 to TRBJ2-2, with 9 bases that match TRBD1. This CDR3 reads CASSLVGQGHTGELFF. CDR3 nucleotides: TGTGCCAGCAGCTTGGTGGGACAGGGTCACACCGGGGAGCTGTTTTTT.